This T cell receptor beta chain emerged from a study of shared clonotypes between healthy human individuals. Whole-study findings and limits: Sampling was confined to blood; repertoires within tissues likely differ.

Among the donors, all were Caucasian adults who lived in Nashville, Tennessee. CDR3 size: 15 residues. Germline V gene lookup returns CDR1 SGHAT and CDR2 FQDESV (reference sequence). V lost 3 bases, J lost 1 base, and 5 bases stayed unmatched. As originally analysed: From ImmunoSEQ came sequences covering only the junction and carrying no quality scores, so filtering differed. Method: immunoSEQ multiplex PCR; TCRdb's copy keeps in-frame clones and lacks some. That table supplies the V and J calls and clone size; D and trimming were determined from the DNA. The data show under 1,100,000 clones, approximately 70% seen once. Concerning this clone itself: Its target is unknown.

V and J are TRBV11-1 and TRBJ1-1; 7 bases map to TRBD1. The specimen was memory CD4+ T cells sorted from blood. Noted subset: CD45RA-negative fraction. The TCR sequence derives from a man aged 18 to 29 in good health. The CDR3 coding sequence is TGTGCCAGCAGCTTCGGGACAGTTGGGAACACTGAAGCTTTCTTT. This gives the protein CASSFGTVGNTEAFF.